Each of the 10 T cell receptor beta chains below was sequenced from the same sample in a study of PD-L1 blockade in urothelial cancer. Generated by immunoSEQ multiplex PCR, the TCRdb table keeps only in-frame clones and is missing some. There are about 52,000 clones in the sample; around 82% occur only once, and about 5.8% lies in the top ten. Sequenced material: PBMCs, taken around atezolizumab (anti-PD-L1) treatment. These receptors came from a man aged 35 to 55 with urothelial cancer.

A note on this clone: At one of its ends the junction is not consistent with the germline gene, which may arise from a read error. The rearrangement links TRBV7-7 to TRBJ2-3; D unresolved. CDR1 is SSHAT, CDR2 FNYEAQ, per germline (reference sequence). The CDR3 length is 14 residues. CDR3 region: CASSFGLGSDTQYF. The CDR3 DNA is TGTGCTAGCAGCTTTGGGCTTGGGTCAGATACGCAGTATTTT.

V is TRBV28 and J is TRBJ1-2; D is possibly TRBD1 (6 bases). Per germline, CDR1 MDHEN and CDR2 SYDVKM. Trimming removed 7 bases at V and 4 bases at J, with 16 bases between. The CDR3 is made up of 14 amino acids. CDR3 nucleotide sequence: TGTGCCAGCACCGGGGGGGGCGTTATCTATGGCTACACCTTC. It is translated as CASTGGGVIYGYTF.

CDR3 coding DNA: TGCGCCAGCAGCTCGAGGACAGGGATTAGCGAGCAGTACTTC. It encodes CASSSRTGISEQYF. This chain joins TRBV5-1 and TRBJ2-7, with 8 bases identical to TRBD1. Germline-derived CDR1 and CDR2 are SGHRS and YFSETQ. V lost 3 bases and J lost 6; bases outside the gene matches: 8. There are 14 residues in the CDR3.

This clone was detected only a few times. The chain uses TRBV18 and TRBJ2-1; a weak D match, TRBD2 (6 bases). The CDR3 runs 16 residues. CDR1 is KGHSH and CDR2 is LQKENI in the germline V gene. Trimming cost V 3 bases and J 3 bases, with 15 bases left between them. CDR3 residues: CASSPPVSGSYNEQFF. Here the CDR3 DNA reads TGTGCCAGCTCACCCCCGGTTTCCGGGAGCTACAATGAGCAGTTCTTC. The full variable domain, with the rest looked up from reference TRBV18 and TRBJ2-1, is NAGVMQNPRHLVRRRGQEARLRCSPMKGHSHVYWYRQLPEEGLKFMVYLQKENIIDESGMPKERFSAEFPKEGPSILRIQQVVRGDSAAYFCASSPPVSGSYNEQFFGPGTRLTVL.

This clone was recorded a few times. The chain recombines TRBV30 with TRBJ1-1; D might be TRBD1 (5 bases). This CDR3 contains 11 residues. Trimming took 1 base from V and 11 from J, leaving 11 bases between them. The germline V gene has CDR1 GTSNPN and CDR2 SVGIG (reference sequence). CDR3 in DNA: TGTGCCTGGAGTGGGGGGACTTGGGCTTTCTTT. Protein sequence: CAWSGGTWAFF. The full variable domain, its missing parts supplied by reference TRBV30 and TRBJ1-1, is SQTIHQWPATLVQPVGSPLSLECTVEGTSNPNLYWYRQAAGRGLQLLFYSVGIGQISSEVPQNLSASRPQDRQFILSSKKLLLSDSGFYLCAWSGGTWAFFGQGTRLTVV.

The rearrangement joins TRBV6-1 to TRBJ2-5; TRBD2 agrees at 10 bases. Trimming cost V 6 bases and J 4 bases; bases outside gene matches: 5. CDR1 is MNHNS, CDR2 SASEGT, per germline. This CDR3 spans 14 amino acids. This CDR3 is CASRGAGGLETQYF. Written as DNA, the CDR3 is TGTGCCAGCAGAGGAGCGGGAGGGCTAGAGACCCAGTACTTC.

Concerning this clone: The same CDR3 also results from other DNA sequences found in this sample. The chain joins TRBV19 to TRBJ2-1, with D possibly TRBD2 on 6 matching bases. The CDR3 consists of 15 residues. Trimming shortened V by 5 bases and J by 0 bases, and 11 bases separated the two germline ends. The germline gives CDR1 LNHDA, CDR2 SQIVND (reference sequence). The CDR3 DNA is TGTGCCAGTAGTCTGACTAGTTTCTCCTACAATGAGCAGTTCTTC. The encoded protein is CASSLTSFSYNEQFF.

CDR3: CASSFLLAGAGTDTQYF. The CDR3 nucleotides are TGTGCCAGCAGCTTCCTACTGGCGGGAGCGGGGACAGATACGCAGTATTTT. The chain has TRBV7-6 and TRBJ2-3, with 7 bases identical to TRBD2. Germline V CDR1 and CDR2: SGHVS, FNYEAQ. Unmatched junction bases numbered 12, after V lost 3 bases and J lost 3 bases. The length of the CDR3 is 17 residues.

In DNA form, the CDR3 reads TGTGCCAGCAGTTTAATAGGTGCTCCAACTCAGGGGGACACTGAAGCTTTCTTT. Residues: CASSLIGAPTQGDTEAFF. The gene calls are TRBV28 and TRBJ1-1; TRBD1 agrees at 7 bases. The CDR3 is 18 amino acids. Trimming removed 2 bases from V and 3 bases from J; junction bases left unmatched: 15. The V gene's germline CDR1 is MDHEN and CDR2 SYDVKM.

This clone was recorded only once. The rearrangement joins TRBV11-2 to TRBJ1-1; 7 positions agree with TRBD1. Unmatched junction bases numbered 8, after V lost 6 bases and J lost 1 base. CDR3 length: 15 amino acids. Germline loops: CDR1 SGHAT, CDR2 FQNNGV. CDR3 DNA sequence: TGTGCCAGCAGTTTCAGGGGGACGGAGAACACTGAAGCTTTCTTT. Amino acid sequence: CASSFRGTENTEAFF.